A selection of T cell receptor beta chains follows, all from one sample in a study of T cells in narcolepsy. Clones were sequenced by immunoSEQ multiplex PCR, and TCRdb holds only the in-frame ones, with some missing. This table holds about 37,000 clones, more than 70% found once. Sequencing was performed on memory (CD45RA-) CD4+ T cells from blood. These receptor sequences come from a human donor in good health. Both conserved end residues are part of each CDR3. Clone sizes are given selectively: once, few, many, or a class where the clone is expanded.

v_gene | abundance | CDR3aa
TRBV5-4 | . | CASSWGPRGATNEKLFF
TRBV5-1 | . | CASSILGTARSPLHF
TRBV5-4 | . | CASGRRAGKGYEQYF
TRBV4-3 | . | CASSQVGQGNSPLHF
TRBV9 | once | CASSVASQGGNTEAFF
TRBV5-1 | . | CASSPGGGTGELFF
TRBV2 | . | CASSERGSGNTIYF
TRBV13 | . | CASSLRGLGYNEQFF
TRBV19 | . | CASSTTGRGANVLTF
TRBV7-9 | . | CASSPGGRAGANVLTF
TRBV4-1 | . | CASSQARGGATGELFF
TRBV7-4 | . | CASSLAGGCGFSNQPQHF
TRBV6-1 | . | CASSPIDRGHQPQHF
TRBV5-5 | . | CASSPVAGTSTDTQYF
TRBV18 | . | CASSQNLVGTDTQYF
TRBV7-2 | . | CASSLVGEQYF
TRBV7-2 | . | CASSLWTSGRANEQFF
TRBV2 | . | CASQRGPDWRETQYF
TRBV5-6 | . | CASSLTVGANEKLFF
TRBV13 | . | CASSPRVAGVVYEQYF
TRBV29-1 | . | CSVGSGANVLTF
TRBV7-2 | . | CASSSSSGGGEQFF
TRBV5-6 | . | CASSSIVAYSYEQYF
TRBV18 | . | CASSPPAGSHEQYF
TRBV12-5 | . | CASGLVTPGLSTDTQYF
TRBV4-1 | . | CASSQNNRGKGTEQYF
TRBV19 | . | CASSDRVGGYTF
TRBV5-1 | . | CASSLGGQETQYF
TRBV4-2 | . | CASSQYGLAGGYEQFF
TRBV5-4 | . | CASSRDRALGYEQYF
TRBV2 | . | CASSGDRAKTQYF
TRBV30 | . | CAWSRTVSPLHF
TRBV7-9 | . | CASSPGVSGNTIYF
TRBV27 | . | CASSRDSVPGEQFF
TRBV7-2 | once | CASSPRTSSYEQYF
TRBV5-4 | . | CASSQALRGARFNSPLHF
TRBV7-2 | few | CASSLTRTSSGNTIYF
TRBV2 | . | CASSEASYGYTF
TRBV23-1 | . | CASVVPGQGEPNYEQYF
TRBV29-1 | . | CSSLRTSNTEAFF
TRBV28 | . | CASSLAGLAGGTYEQYF
TRBV6-6 | . | CASSRAQTGHGYTF
TRBV7-2 | . | CASSRRWGQETQYF
TRBV5-4 | . | CASSVLLEGSTDTQYF
TRBV4-1 | . | CASSQALTGLGGYTF
TRBV9 | few | CASSALWGTGSGYTF
TRBV5-4 | . | CASSLKTGVNTGELFF
TRBV6-5 | . | CASSYPRGAGGETQYF
TRBV11-2 | . | CASSLPLAVYEQYF
TRBV28 | . | CASRTSGIGDTQYF
TRBV19 | . | CASKPSGTGLSEKLFF
TRBV28 | . | CASSETLSSYNEQFF
TRBV19 | . | CASSVNRARGYTF
TRBV7-3 | . | CASSSATGANYEQYF
TRBV18 | . | CASSPAGGLGNEQFF
TRBV10-1 | . | CASSEWQGNAEAFF
TRBV5-1 | . | CASSLGGGAVKLFF